The 21 T cell receptor beta chains below all came from one sample that was sequenced in a study of CD8+CD57+ T cells in acquired aplastic anemia. Genomic DNA, the template, was used for profiling of the TCR beta VDJ and CDR3. MiXCR, applied by TCRdb to the reads, yields one record per CDR3 protein. Of about 150,000 distinct CDR3 sequences listed, roughly 48% were seen once; the top ten hold around a third. Sequencing involved patients with CD8+CD57+ cell expansion previously shown by flow cytometry. Input material: sorted CD4+, CD8+, or CD8+CD57+ T cells (not recorded which) from PBMCs. All receptors come from a human donor with aplastic anemia.

The chain recombines TRBV9 with TRBJ2-5, with 9 positions matching TRBD2. The CDR3 is 18 residues long. The V gene's germline CDR1 is SGDLS and CDR2 YYNGEE. The ends lost 0 bases at V and 5 bases at J; junction bases unmatched: 14. In nucleotides, the CDR3 is TGTGCCAGCAGCGTAGAGGCTAGCGGGGCCGGCTTGGGGGAGACCCAGTACTTC. This gives the protein CASSVEASGAGLGETQYF.

This clonotype was observed once. The CDR3 end shows no conserved phenylalanine or tryptophan, and so a read error is likely. CDR3 in amino acids: CASSLENQSNEQFS. For the CDR3, the DNA is TGTGCCAGCAGCTTAGAGAACCAATCCAATGAGCAGTTCTCC. This sequence joins TRBV5-6 and TRBJ2-1, with D hard to call. The V and J ends lost 2 bases and 6 bases respectively, with 12 bases between them. This CDR3 region has 14 residues. The germline CDR1 and CDR2 sequences are SGHDT and YYEEEE.

In this sample, this clonotype turned up many times. The chain joins TRBV24-1 to TRBJ2-3, with 9 bases identical to TRBD1. Unmatched junction bases numbered 9, after V lost 1 base and J lost 5 bases. The germline V gene has CDR1 KGHDR and CDR2 SFDVKD. CDR3 length equals 17 residues. The CDR3 region is CATSDFWRTGDKDTQYF. The CDR3 DNA sequence: TGTGCCACCAGTGATTTCTGGAGGACAGGGGACAAAGATACGCAGTATTTT.

V gene TRBV5-4 combines with J gene TRBJ2-5; a weak D match, TRBD2 (5 bases). V was pared by 0 bases and J by 1 base, with 10 bases between. Per the germline V gene, CDR1 is SGHNT and CDR2 is YYREEE (reference sequence). The CDR3 loop spans 15 amino acids. This CDR3 is CASSLVGVFQETQYF. The CDR3 coding sequence is TGTGCCAGCAGCTTGGTCGGGGTTTTCCAAGAGACCCAGTACTTC.

This clonotype was counted at least ten times. This sequence joins TRBV11-2 and TRBJ2-3; 10 bases fit TRBD2. Trimming removed 5 bases from V and 6 bases from J; junction bases left unmatched: 11. CDR1 and CDR2 (germline): SGHAT, FQNNGV. The CDR3 consists of 16 residues. CDR3 coding DNA: TGTGCCAGCAGCACCCTAGCGGGAGTTTCAGCGGATACGCAGTATTTT. Protein product: CASSTLAGVSADTQYF. The variable domain in full, with the rest retrieved from reference TRBV11-2 and TRBJ2-3, is EAGVAQSPRYKIIEKRQSVAFWCNPISGHATLYWYQQILGQGPKLLIQFQNNGVVDDSQLPKDRFSAERLKGVDSTLKIQPAKLEDSAVYLCASSTLAGVSADTQYFGPGTRLTVL.

The V and J genes are TRBV20-1 and TRBJ2-7, with 7 bases identical to TRBD1. Per germline, CDR1 DFQATT and CDR2 SNEGSKA (reference sequence). The V segment lost 5 bases and the J segment 5 bases; nucleotides outside the gene matches: 12. CDR3 length: 14 residues. CDR3 residues: CSALKQGILNEQYF. The CDR3 DNA follows: TGCAGTGCTCTTAAACAGGGGATTCTTAACGAGCAGTACTTC.

The rearrangement uses TRBV7-2 and TRBJ2-5; D ambiguous. Germline V gene data show CDR1 as SGHTA and CDR2 as FQGNSA. Trimming removed 2 bases from V and 5 bases from J, with 6 bases in between. This CDR3 is built from 12 residues. CDR3 in amino acids: CASSLNLETQYF. In DNA, the CDR3 is TGTGCCAGCAGCTTAAATCTCGAGACCCAGTACTTC.

The chain recombines TRBV7-8 with TRBJ2-7; no definite D call. V lost 1 base and J lost 7, with 8 bases in between. Per germline, CDR1 SGHVS and CDR2 FQNEAQ. The CDR3 covers 12 residues. This CDR3 is CASSLESLEQYF. The CDR3 DNA is TGTGCCAGCAGCTTAGAGTCCTTAGAGCAGTACTTC.

Many counts were recorded for this clonotype. The V and J genes are TRBV24-1 and TRBJ2-5, with D uncertain. This CDR3 comprises 16 residues. Trimming removed 7 bases at V and 5 bases at J, with 22 bases between. The V gene's germline CDR1 is KGHDR and CDR2 SFDVKD. For the CDR3, the DNA is TGTGCCACCAGCCCCGGCTTGGGTGTCCTCCAGGAGACCCAGTACTTC. This gives the protein CATSPGLGVLQETQYF.

DNA of the CDR3: TGTGCCAGTAGTTTCCTCTATCAGCCCCAGCATTTT. As protein: CASSFLYQPQHF. V gene TRBV19 combines with J gene TRBJ1-5; D unresolved. The CDR3 covers 12 residues. V was clipped by 5 bases and J by 5 bases, with 7 bases between them. Germline assignment: CDR1 LNHDA and CDR2 SQIVND (reference sequence).

The V and J genes are TRBV24-1 and TRBJ2-1, with D perhaps being TRBD1 or TRBD2 (5 bases each). Trimming cost V 4 bases and J 5 bases, with 17 bases left between them. CDR1 is KGHDR and CDR2 is SFDVKD in the germline V gene. CDR3 size: 16 residues. The CDR3 loop reads CATSDSGTPPHNEQFF. Here the CDR3 DNA reads TGTGCCACCAGTGACTCCGGGACCCCACCCCACAATGAGCAGTTCTTC.

V and J are TRBV5-1 and TRBJ2-3, with 15 positions matching TRBD2. Germline CDR1 is SGHRS and CDR2 is YFSETQ. The junction had 7 bases not matched to a gene; V was cut back by 4 bases and J by 7 bases. This CDR3 has 16 amino acids. The CDR3 reads CASSHGLAGGPNTQYF. The CDR3 region has the DNA TGCGCCAGCAGCCATGGACTAGCGGGGGGGCCGAATACGCAGTATTTT.

The gene calls are TRBV24-1 and TRBJ2-5; 11 positions match TRBD2. The CDR3 totals 11 residues. Germline V gene lookup returns CDR1 KGHDR and CDR2 SFDVKD. The DNA for the CDR3 is TGTGCTAGCGGGAGGGCAGAGACCCAGTACTTC. Protein sequence: CASGRAETQYF.

This sequence joins TRBV25-1 and TRBJ1-4; D unclear. Germline V CDR1 and CDR2: MGHDK, SYGVNS. This CDR3 has 11 amino acids. V lost 6 bases and J 8 bases, leaving 7 bases between the germline ends. This chain's CDR3 is CASRQLEKLFF. CDR3 nucleotides: TGTGCCAGCAGGCAGTTGGAAAAACTGTTTTTT.

Notes on this clonotype: This CDR3 is missing its conserved last phenylalanine or tryptophan, likely due to a read error. V and J are TRBV7-2 and TRBJ1-6; possible D gene TRBD1, 5 bases. The CDR3 is 14 residues long. The germline gives CDR1 SGHTA, CDR2 FQGNSA. CDR3 amino acids: CASSFTGTNSPLHS. Here the CDR3 DNA reads TGCGCCAGCAGCTTCACAGGAACCAATTCACCCCTCCACTCT.

The chain carries TRBV5-1 and TRBJ1-1; 8 bases agree with TRBD1. Germline V CDR1 and CDR2: SGHRS, YFSETQ. Trimming took 3 bases from V and 3 from J; bases not matched to a gene: 1. The CDR3 is 13 residues long. In nucleotides, the CDR3 is TGCGCCAGCAGCTGGGGACAGGACACTGAAGCTTTCTTT. Residues: CASSWGQDTEAFF. Using reference TRBV5-1 and TRBJ1-1 for the parts outside the CDR3, the full variable domain is KAGVTQTPRYLIKTRGQQVTLSCSPISGHRSVSWYQQTPGQGLQFLFEYFSETQRNKGNFPGRFSGRQFSNSRSEMNVSTLELGDSALYLCASSWGQDTEAFFGQGTRLTVV.

This clonotype was counted at least ten times. J is TRBJ2-7 and V is TRBV7-9; TRBD1 agrees at 7 bases. Germline-derived CDR1 and CDR2 are SEHNR and FQNEAQ (reference sequence). Germline trimming cut 5 bases from V and 0 bases from J; bases unmatched to any gene: 7. CDR3 length: 15 residues. Here the CDR3 reads CASSATGNPSYEQYF. The DNA of the CDR3 is TGTGCCAGCAGCGCGACAGGGAACCCCTCCTACGAGCAGTACTTC.

This clonotype was found many times. This chain links TRBV11-3 with TRBJ2-5; D remains ambiguous. V gave up 6 bases and J gave up 0 bases, with 5 bases separating them. The CDR3 is 12 residues long. In germline, CDR1 is SGHNT, CDR2 YENEEA. CDR3 sequence reads: CASRPDQETQYF. The CDR3 DNA reads as TGTGCCAGCAGACCAGACCAAGAGACCCAGTACTTC.

This clonotype was seen at least ten times. The rearrangement uses TRBV7-9 and TRBJ1-4, with D possibly TRBD1 on 5 matching bases. Germline V lookup: CDR1 SEHNR, CDR2 FQNEAQ (reference sequence). With 4 bases removed from V and 12 bases from J, the gap between germline ends came to 18 bases. The CDR3 loop spans 14 amino acids. The CDR3 spells CASSYPGTVNELFF. The CDR3 DNA sequence: TGTGCCAGCAGCTATCCCGGGACGGTGAATGAACTGTTTTTT.

This sequence joins TRBV20-1 and TRBJ1-5, with TRBD1 matching over 9 bases. Germline CDR1 and CDR2: DFQATT and SNEGSKA (reference sequence). The CDR3 contains 15 residues. Unmatched junction bases numbered 13, after V lost 7 bases and J lost 6 bases. DNA for the CDR3: TGCAGTGGGGTCATGGGACAGGGTGGGGGTCAGCCCCAGCATTTT. Its protein is CSGVMGQGGGQPQHF.

The chain joins TRBV10-3 to TRBJ2-2, with 9 positions matching TRBD2. Per the germline V gene, CDR1 is ENHRY and CDR2 is SYGVKD. Germline trimming cut 6 bases from V and 6 bases from J; bases unmatched to any gene: 8. This CDR3 contains 15 residues. The CDR3 loop reads CAISVAGEAAGELFF. The CDR3 DNA reads TGTGCCATCAGCGTAGCGGGAGAAGCGGCCGGGGAGCTGTTTTTT.